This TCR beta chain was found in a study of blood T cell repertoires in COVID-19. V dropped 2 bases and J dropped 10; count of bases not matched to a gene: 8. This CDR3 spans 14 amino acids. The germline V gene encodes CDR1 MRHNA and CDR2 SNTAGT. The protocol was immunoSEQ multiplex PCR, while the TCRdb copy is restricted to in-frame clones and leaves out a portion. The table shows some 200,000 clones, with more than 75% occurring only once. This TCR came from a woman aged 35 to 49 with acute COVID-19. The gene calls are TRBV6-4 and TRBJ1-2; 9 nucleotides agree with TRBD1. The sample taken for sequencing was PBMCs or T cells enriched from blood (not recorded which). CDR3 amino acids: CASSDGGQGQVYTF. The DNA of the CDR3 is TGTGCCAGCAGTGACGGGGGACAGGGCCAGGTCTACACCTTC.